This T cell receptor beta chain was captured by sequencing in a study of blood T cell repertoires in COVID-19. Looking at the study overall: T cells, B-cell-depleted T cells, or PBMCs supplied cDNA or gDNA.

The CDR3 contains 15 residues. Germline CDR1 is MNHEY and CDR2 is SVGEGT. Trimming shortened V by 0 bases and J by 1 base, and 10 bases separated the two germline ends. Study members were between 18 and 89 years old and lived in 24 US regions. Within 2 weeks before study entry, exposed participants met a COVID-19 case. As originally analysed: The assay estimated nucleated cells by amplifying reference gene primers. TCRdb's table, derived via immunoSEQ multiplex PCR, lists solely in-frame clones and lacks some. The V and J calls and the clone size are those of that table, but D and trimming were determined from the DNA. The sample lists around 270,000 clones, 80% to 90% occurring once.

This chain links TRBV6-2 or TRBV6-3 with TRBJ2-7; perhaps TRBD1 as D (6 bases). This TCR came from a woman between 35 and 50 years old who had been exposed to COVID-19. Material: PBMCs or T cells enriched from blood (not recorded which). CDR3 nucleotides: TGTGCCAGCAGTTACTCGGCGCAGGGGTCCTACGAGCAGTACGTC. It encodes CASSYSAQGSYEQYV.